The 15 T cell receptor beta chains below were found in one sample sequenced in a study of shared clonotypes between healthy human individuals. Measured with immunoSEQ multiplex PCR; TCRdb has only the in-frame clones, and not every one. The sample consists of some 1.1 million clones, roughly 80% of them appearing once. The specimen sequenced was memory CD4+ T cells from PBMCs. As for subset: CD45RA-negative fraction. The receptor source for this set is a man between 18 and 29 years old in good health. Some clones in this sample may be carry-over from other donors' samples.

This chain joins TRBV18 and TRBJ1-1; D ambiguous. With 1 base removed from V and 6 bases from J, the gap between germline ends came to 9 bases. The germline CDR1 and CDR2 sequences are KGHSH and LQKENI. This CDR3 contains 13 residues. DNA for the CDR3: TGTGCCAGCTCACCACTAGGGCCGGCTGAAGCTTTCTTT. Residues: CASSPLGPAEAFF.

The V call is TRBV9, the J call TRBJ1-5, with D uncertain. Trimming stripped 4 bases from V and 1 base from J, with 18 bases between. Germline loops: CDR1 SGDLS, CDR2 YYNGEE. CDR3 length: 17 amino acids. Here the CDR3 DNA reads TGTGCCAGCAGCATGTTTCCCTGGGCGGGGAGCAATCAGCCCCAGCATTTT. Translation: CASSMFPWAGSNQPQHF.

The chain recombines TRBV18 with TRBJ2-1; 16 nucleotides align to TRBD2. In germline, CDR1 is KGHSH, CDR2 LQKENI. The CDR3 consists of 15 residues. V was clipped by 6 bases and J by 9 bases; unmatched bases: 5. The CDR3 sequence is CASSPGTSGRVEQFF. CDR3 DNA: TGTGCCAGCTCGCCCGGGACTAGCGGGAGGGTTGAGCAGTTCTTC. The whole variable domain, filled in from reference TRBV18 and TRBJ2-1, reads NAGVMQNPRHLVRRRGQEARLRCSPMKGHSHVYWYRQLPEEGLKFMVYLQKENIIDESGMPKERFSAEFPKEGPSILRIQQVVRGDSAAYFCASSPGTSGRVEQFFGPGTRLTVL.

The chain uses TRBV30 and TRBJ2-4; D not resolved. V was cut by 8 bases and J by 5 bases, with 10 bases left in between. Germline CDR1 GTSNPN, CDR2 SVGIG (reference sequence). The CDR3 runs 11 residues. DNA of the CDR3: TGTGCCGGGCGATCAGAAAACATTCAGTACTTC. Residues: CAGRSENIQYF.

A note on this clone: The same CDR3 can be traced to other DNA sequences in this sample. The chain has TRBV5-1 and TRBJ2-7, with D unclear. The germline V and J ends were trimmed by 4 bases and 3 bases, with 5 bases remaining between them. Germline CDR1 reads SGHRS; CDR2 reads YFSETQ. CDR3 length: 11 amino acids. This chain's CDR3 is CASSLNYEQYF. The DNA for the CDR3 is TGCGCCAGCAGCCTTAACTACGAGCAGTACTTC.

The count of this clone is one. The rearrangement joins TRBV28 to TRBJ1-2; tentatively, D is TRBD1 (6 bases). This CDR3 contains 14 residues. CDR1 MDHEN and CDR2 SYDVKM come from the germline V gene. Trimming removed 1 base from V and 8 bases from J, with 14 bases in between. The DNA of the CDR3 is TGTGCCAGCAGTTTATTGGGGCAGAGGGGGGGCTACACCTTC. Translation: CASSLLGQRGGYTF.

V gene TRBV7-2 combines with J gene TRBJ2-5, with TRBD1 matching over 7 bases. The germline gives CDR1 SGHTA, CDR2 FQGNSA. The CDR3 is 13 residues long. The junction had 5 bases not matched to a gene; V was cut back by 1 base and J by 9 bases. This CDR3 is CASSLGGQIAQYF. DNA for the CDR3: TGTGCCAGCAGCTTAGGGGGACAGATAGCCCAGTACTTC.

The gene calls are TRBV11-2 and TRBJ2-4; D is possibly TRBD2 (6 bases). The CDR3 contains 14 residues. The germline CDR1 and CDR2 sequences are SGHAT and FQNNGV. Trimming pared 5 bases from V and 0 bases from J, leaving 8 bases between. CDR3 amino acids: CASSPGEAKNIQYF. The CDR3 region has the DNA TGTGCCAGCAGCCCGGGGGAAGCCAAAAACATTCAGTACTTC. The variable domain in full, completed from reference TRBV11-2 and TRBJ2-4, reads EAGVAQSPRYKIIEKRQSVAFWCNPISGHATLYWYQQILGQGPKLLIQFQNNGVVDDSQLPKDRFSAERLKGVDSTLKIQPAKLEDSAVYLCASSPGEAKNIQYFGAGTRLSVL.

The chain carries TRBV5-1 and TRBJ2-2; 7 nucleotides agree with TRBD1. Germline V lookup: CDR1 SGHRS, CDR2 YFSETQ. The CDR3 loop spans 16 amino acids. With 5 bases clipped from V and 4 bases from J, the junction kept 11 bases outside the gene matches. In nucleotides, the CDR3 is TGCGCCAGCAGAAACCCAGGGGGTTGGTCCACCGGGGAGCTGTTTTTT. It yields the protein CASRNPGGWSTGELFF.

This chain joins TRBV7-9 and TRBJ2-5; 9 nucleotides match TRBD1. There are 15 residues in the CDR3. The V segment lost 5 bases and the J segment 5 bases; nucleotides outside the gene matches: 9. The germline CDR1 and CDR2 sequences are SEHNR and FQNEAQ (reference sequence). CDR3 amino acids: CASSITGGGGETQYF. CDR3 bases: TGTGCCAGCAGCATCACAGGGGGCGGCGGGGAGACCCAGTACTTC.

In its sample, this clone was seen many times. CDR3: CATYTGMGQYF. CDR3 nucleotides: TGTGCCACCTACACAGGGATGGGGCAGTACTTC. This chain connects TRBV7-9 to TRBJ2-7, with D possibly matching TRBD1 (6 bases). The CDR3 has 11 residues. V was shortened by 10 bases and J by 9 bases, with 16 bases between the two germline ends. Germline V gives CDR1 SEHNR, CDR2 FQNEAQ (reference sequence).

As regards this clone: Given a far larger clone just one base away, this is likely a sequencing read error. The rearrangement uses TRBV7-3 and TRBJ2-7; 12 bases match TRBD1. Germline V gene lookup returns CDR1 SGHTA and CDR2 FQGTGA. This CDR3 comprises 14 residues. The CDR3 reads CASSSGTGGYEQYF. Written as DNA, the CDR3 is TGTGCCAGCAGCTCCGGGACAGGGGGCTACGAACAGTACTTC.

The CDR3 sequence: CASSERTGNYGYTF. In DNA, the CDR3 is TGTGCCAGCAGTGAACGGACAGGGAACTATGGCTACACCTTC. V is TRBV2 and J is TRBJ1-2; 8 positions agree with TRBD1. In germline, CDR1 is SNHLY, CDR2 FYNNEI. V lost 2 bases to trimming and J lost 2 bases; unmatched junction nucleotides: 1. The CDR3 is 14 amino acids.

Of note for this clone: The sample carries other DNA sequences with the same CDR3. CDR3 residues: CSARRDNTNTEAFF. The CDR3 nucleotides read TGCAGTGCCCGCCGGGACAATACGAACACTGAAGCTTTCTTT. The chain uses TRBV29-1 and TRBJ1-1; tentatively, D is TRBD1 (6 bases). The CDR3 contains 14 residues. Germline V gives CDR1 SQVTM, CDR2 ANQGSEA.

The V and J genes are TRBV9 and TRBJ1-5, with 9 nucleotides matching TRBD1. Germline loops: CDR1 SGDLS, CDR2 YYNGEE. The J segment lost 3 bases and the V segment lost 4 bases, leaving 8 bases of the junction unmatched. This CDR3 spans 16 amino acids. The CDR3 loop is CASSPQGARSNQPQHF. For the CDR3, the DNA is TGTGCCAGCAGCCCACAGGGGGCGCGCTCCAATCAGCCCCAGCATTTT.